These 6 T cell receptor beta chains share one sample of origin, sequenced in a study of CD8+ T cells in alopecia areata. The treatment denotes: oral pan-JAK inhibitor, 5-10 mg twice daily. Investigators isolated RNA and reverse transcribed it into cDNA to act as the sequencing template. TCRdb keeps only in-frame clones here, not all; method: immunoSEQ multiplex PCR. The repertoire holds some 180,000 clones, with about 55% as singletons. The material sequenced was CD8+ T cells sorted from blood, taken at week 24, from a patient treated with tofacitinib. These receptors were taken from a human donor with alopecia areata.

The chain links TRBV7-9 to TRBJ2-5; TRBD1 matches 10 bases. The CDR3 consists of 14 residues. V lost 5 bases to trimming and J lost 5 bases; unmatched junction nucleotides: 5. From germline, CDR1 is SEHNR and CDR2 FQNEAQ (reference sequence). The CDR3 sequence: CASSVTGGRETQYF. The CDR3 region has the DNA TGTGCCAGCAGCGTGACAGGGGGCAGGGAGACCCAGTACTTC.

The J gene is TRBJ2-5, the V gene TRBV27; D is ambiguous. CDR1 and CDR2 (germline): MNHEY, SMNVEV (reference sequence). The CDR3 is 13 amino acids. V was shortened by 8 bases and J by 4 bases, with 14 bases between the two germline ends. CDR3 DNA sequence: TGTGCCAGCCGCCCTGGGGATTCAGAGACCCAGTACTTC. Translating gives CASRPGDSETQYF.

The chain recombines TRBV6-6 with TRBJ1-5; tentatively, D is TRBD1 (5 bases). This CDR3 has 16 residues. Germline V gene sequence: CDR1 MNHNY, CDR2 SVGAGI (reference sequence). V was shortened by 6 bases and J by 0 bases, with 15 bases between the two germline ends. CDR3: CASSPPTEYSNQPQHF. The CDR3, as DNA: TGTGCCAGCAGCCCACCGACAGAGTATAGCAATCAGCCCCAGCATTTT.

This rearrangement joins TRBV25-1 to TRBJ1-1; D is perhaps TRBD1 (5 bases). V gave up 2 bases and J gave up 0 bases, with 10 bases separating them. The germline gives CDR1 MGHDK, CDR2 SYGVNS. The length of the CDR3 is 15 residues. The CDR3 loop is CASSEMGDLNTEAFF. CDR3 in DNA: TGTGCCAGCAGTGAAATGGGGGACCTGAACACTGAAGCTTTCTTT. Full variable domain (outside the CDR3, taken from reference TRBV25-1 and TRBJ1-1): EADIYQTPRYLVIGTGKKITLECSQTMGHDKMYWYQQDPGMELHLIHYSYGVNSTEKGDLSSESTVSRIRTEHFPLTLESARPSHTSQYLCASSEMGDLNTEAFFGQGTRLTVV.

This sequence joins TRBV19 and TRBJ2-5; D may correspond to TRBD1 or TRBD2 (5 bases each). The CDR3 runs to 16 residues. Germline V CDR1 and CDR2: LNHDA, SQIVND (reference sequence). Trimming left V 3 bases short and J 1 base short, with 15 bases between. In DNA form, the CDR3 reads TGTGCCAGTAGTATTCGCCCCGGGGCCATCCAAGAGACCCAGTACTTC. This translates into CASSIRPGAIQETQYF. Together with reference TRBV19 and TRBJ2-5, the CDR3 gives the full variable domain: DGGITQSPKYLFRKEGQNVTLSCEQNLNHDAMYWYRQDPGQGLRLIYYSQIVNDFQKGDIAEGYSVSREKKESFPLTVTSAQKNPTAFYLCASSIRPGAIQETQYFGPGTRLLVL.

The chain employs TRBV30 and TRBJ2-7; 7 nucleotides line up with TRBD1. The CDR3 consists of 13 residues. Germline lookup yields CDR1 GTSNPN and CDR2 SVGIG (reference sequence). Unmatched junction bases numbered 3, after V lost 3 bases and J lost 1 base. CDR3 DNA: TGTGCCTGGAGAATACAGGGGTCCTACGAGCAGTACTTC. This codes for CAWRIQGSYEQYF.